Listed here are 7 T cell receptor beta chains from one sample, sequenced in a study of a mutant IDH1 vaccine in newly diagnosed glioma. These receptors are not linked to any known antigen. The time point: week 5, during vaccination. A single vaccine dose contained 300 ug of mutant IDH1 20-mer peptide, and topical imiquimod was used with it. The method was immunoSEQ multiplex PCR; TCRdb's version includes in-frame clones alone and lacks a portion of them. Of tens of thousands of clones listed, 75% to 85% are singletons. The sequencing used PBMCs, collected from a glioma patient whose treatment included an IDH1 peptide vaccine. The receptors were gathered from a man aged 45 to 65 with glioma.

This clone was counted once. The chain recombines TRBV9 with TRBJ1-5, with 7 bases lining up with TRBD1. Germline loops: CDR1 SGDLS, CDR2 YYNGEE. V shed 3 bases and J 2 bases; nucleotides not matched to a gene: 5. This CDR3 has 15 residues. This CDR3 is CASSATGMGNQPQHF. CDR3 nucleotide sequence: TGTGCCAGCAGCGCGACAGGGATGGGCAATCAGCCCCAGCATTTT.

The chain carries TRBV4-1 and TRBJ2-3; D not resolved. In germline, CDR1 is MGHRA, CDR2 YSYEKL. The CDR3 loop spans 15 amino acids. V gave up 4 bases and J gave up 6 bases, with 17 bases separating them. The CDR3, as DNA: TGCGCCAGCAGCCCCAACCCTTTAGACACGGATACGCAGTATTTT. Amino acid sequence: CASSPNPLDTDTQYF.

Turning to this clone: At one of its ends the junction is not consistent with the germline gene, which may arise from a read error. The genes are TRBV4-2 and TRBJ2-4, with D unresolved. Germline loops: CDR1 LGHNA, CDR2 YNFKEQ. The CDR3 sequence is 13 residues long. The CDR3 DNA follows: TGTGCCAGCAGCCAAGGAGCCCAAAACATTCAGTACTTC. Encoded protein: CASSQGAQNIQYF.

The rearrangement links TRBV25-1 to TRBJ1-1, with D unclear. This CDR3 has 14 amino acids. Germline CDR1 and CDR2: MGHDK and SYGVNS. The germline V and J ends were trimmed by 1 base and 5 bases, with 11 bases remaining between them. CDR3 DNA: TGTGCCAGCAGTGAATCCCGAGGGAGGACTGAAGCTTTCTTT. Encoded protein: CASSESRGRTEAFF.

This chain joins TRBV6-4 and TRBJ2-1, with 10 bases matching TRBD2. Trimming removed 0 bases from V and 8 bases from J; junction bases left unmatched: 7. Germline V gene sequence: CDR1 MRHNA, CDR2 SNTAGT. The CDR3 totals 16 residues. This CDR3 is CASSDSGASGSHEQFF. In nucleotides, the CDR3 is TGTGCCAGCAGTGACTCTGGAGCTAGCGGGAGCCATGAGCAGTTCTTC.

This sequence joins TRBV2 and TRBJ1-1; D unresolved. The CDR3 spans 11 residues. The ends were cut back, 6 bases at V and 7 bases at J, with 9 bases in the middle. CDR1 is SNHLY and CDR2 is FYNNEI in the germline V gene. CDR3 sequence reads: CASREQFEAFF. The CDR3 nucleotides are TGTGCCAGCAGAGAACAGTTTGAAGCTTTCTTT.

In nucleotides, the CDR3 is TGTGCCAGCAGCGCGGGACTAGTGGAGCTGTTTTTT. Its translation: CASSAGLVELFF. V is TRBV7-2 and J is TRBJ2-2; 8 bases align to TRBD2. Germline CDR1 SGHTA, CDR2 FQGNSA. V was clipped by 5 bases and J by 10 bases; unmatched bases: 3. This CDR3 has 12 residues.